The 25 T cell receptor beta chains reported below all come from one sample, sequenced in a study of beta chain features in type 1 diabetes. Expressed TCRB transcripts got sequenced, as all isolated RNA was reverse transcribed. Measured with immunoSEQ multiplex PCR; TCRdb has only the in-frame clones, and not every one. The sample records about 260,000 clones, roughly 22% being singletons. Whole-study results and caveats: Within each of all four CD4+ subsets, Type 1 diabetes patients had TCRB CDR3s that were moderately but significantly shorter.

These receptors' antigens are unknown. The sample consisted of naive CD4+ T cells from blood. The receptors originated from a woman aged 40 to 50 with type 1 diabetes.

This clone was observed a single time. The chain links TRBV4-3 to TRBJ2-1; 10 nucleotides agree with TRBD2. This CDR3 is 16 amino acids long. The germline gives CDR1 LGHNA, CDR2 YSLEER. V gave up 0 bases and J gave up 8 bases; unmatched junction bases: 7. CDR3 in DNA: TGCGCCAGCAGCCAAGATAGGCTAGCGGGAGTAGATGAGCAGTTCTTC. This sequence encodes CASSQDRLAGVDEQFF.

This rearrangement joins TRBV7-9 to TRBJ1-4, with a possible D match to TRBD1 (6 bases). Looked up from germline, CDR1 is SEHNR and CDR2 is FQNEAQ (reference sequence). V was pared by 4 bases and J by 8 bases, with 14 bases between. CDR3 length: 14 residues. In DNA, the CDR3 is TGTGCCAGCAGCTCTACAGGGTTTTCGGAAAAACTGTTTTTT. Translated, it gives CASSSTGFSEKLFF.

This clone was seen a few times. The CDR3: CASSWEEGLLYEQYF. The CDR3 region has the DNA TGCGCCAGCAGCTGGGAGGAGGGCCTTCTCTACGAGCAGTACTTC. The chain has TRBV5-1 and TRBJ2-7; tentatively, D is TRBD2 (6 bases). The germline CDR1 and CDR2 sequences are SGHRS and YFSETQ. The V gene lost 3 bases and the J gene lost 3 bases, with 16 bases spanning the gap. CDR3 length: 15 residues.

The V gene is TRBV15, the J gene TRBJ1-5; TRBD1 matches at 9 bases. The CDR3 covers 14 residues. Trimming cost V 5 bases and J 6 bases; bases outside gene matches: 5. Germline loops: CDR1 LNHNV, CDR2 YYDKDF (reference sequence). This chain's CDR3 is CATSWDREGQPQHF. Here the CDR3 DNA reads TGTGCCACCAGCTGGGACAGGGAAGGTCAGCCCCAGCATTTT.

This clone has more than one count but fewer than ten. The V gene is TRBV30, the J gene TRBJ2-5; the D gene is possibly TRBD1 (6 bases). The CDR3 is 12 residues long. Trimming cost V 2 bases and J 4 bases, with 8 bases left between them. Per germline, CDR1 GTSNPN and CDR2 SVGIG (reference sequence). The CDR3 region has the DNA TGTGCCTGGAGTACGGACAGAGAGACCCAGTACTTC. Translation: CAWSTDRETQYF.

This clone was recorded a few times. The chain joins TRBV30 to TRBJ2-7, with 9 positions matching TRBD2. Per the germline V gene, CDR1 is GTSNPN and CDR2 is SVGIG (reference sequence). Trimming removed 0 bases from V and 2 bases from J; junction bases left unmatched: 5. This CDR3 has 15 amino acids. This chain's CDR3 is CAWSVGGRAAYEQYF. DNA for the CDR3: TGTGCCTGGAGTGTAGGCGGGAGGGCAGCCTACGAGCAGTACTTC.

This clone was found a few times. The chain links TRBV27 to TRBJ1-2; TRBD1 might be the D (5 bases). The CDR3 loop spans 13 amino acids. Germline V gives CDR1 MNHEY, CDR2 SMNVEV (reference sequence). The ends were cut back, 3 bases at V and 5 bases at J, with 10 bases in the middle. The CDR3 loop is CASSFQAGYGYTF. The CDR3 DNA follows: TGTGCCAGCAGTTTTCAGGCAGGGTATGGCTACACCTTC.

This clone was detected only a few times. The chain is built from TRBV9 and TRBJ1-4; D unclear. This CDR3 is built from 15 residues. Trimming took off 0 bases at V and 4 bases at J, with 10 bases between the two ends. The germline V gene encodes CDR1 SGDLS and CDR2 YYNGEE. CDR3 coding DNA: TGTGCCAGCAGCGTAGGAACAGATGATAATGAAAAACTGTTTTTT. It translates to CASSVGTDDNEKLFF.

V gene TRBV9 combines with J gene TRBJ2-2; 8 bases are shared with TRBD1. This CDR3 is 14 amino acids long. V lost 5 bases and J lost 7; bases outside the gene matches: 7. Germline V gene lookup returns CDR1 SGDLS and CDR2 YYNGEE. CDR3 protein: CASSLQGAGGELFF. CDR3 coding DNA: TGTGCCAGCAGTCTCCAGGGGGCCGGCGGGGAGCTGTTTTTT.

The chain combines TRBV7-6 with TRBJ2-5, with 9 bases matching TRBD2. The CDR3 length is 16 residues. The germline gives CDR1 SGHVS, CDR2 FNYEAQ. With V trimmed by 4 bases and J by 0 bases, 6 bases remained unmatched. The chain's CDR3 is CASSSQAGGNQETQYF. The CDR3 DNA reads TGTGCCAGCAGCTCTCAAGCGGGAGGCAACCAAGAGACCCAGTACTTC.

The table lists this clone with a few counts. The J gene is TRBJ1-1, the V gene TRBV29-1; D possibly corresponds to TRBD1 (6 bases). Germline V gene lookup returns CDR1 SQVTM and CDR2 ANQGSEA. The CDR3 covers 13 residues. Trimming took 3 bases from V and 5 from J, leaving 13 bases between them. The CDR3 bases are TGCAGCGTTGATTCCCCAGGGGTAACTGAAGCTTTCTTT. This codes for CSVDSPGVTEAFF.

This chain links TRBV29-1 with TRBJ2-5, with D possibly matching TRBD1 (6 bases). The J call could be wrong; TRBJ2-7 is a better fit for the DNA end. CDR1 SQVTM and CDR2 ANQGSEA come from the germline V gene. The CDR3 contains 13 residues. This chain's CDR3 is CSVESRGANEQYF. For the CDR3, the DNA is TGCAGCGTTGAATCCAGGGGAGCAAACGAGCAGTACTTC.

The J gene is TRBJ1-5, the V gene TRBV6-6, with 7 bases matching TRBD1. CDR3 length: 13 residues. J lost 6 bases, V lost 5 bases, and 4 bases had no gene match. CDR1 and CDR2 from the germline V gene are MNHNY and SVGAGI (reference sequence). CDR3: CASSVTGSQPQHF. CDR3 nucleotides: TGTGCCAGCAGTGTGACAGGGAGTCAGCCCCAGCATTTT.

CDR3 nucleotides: TGTGCCACCAGCAGAGGGGACAGGGGCGTCTACGAGCAGTACTTC. Residues: CATSRGDRGVYEQYF. The genes are TRBV15 and TRBJ2-7; TRBD1 matches 10 bases. The CDR3 sequence is 15 residues long. V shed 1 base, J shed 3 bases, and the junction held 3 bases outside the gene matches. Germline values: CDR1 LNHNV, CDR2 YYDKDF (reference sequence). Full variable domain (rest looked up from reference TRBV15 and TRBJ2-7): DAMVIQNPRYQVTQFGKPVTLSCSQTLNHNVMYWYQQKSSQAPKLLFHYYDKDFNNEADTPDNFQSRRPNTSFCFLDIRSPGLGDTAMYLCATSRGDRGVYEQYFGPGTRLTVT.

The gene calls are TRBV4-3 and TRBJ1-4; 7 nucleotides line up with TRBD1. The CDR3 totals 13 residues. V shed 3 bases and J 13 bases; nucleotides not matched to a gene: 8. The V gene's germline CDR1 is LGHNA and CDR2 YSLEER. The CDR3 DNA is TGCGCCAGCAGCCACATGGACAGGCGTGGACTGTTTTTT. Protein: CASSHMDRRGLFF.

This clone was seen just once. CDR3 DNA: TGTGCCAGCTCACCACTGACAGGGTTCTCTGGAAACACCATATATTTT. Encoded protein: CASSPLTGFSGNTIYF. V and J are TRBV18 and TRBJ1-3; TRBD1 matches 7 bases. The CDR3 length is 16 residues. The V gene's germline CDR1 is KGHSH and CDR2 LQKENI. Losses at the gene ends were 1 base for V and 0 bases for J; bases not matched to a gene: 3.

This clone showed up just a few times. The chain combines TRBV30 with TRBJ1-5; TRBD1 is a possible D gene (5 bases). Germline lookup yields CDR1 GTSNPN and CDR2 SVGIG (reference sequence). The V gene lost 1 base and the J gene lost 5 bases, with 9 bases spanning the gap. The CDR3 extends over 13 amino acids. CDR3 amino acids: CAWSGTGHQPQHF. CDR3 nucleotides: TGTGCCTGGAGTGGCACAGGCCATCAGCCCCAGCATTTT. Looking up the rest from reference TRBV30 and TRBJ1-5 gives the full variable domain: SQTIHQWPATLVQPVGSPLSLECTVEGTSNPNLYWYRQAAGRGLQLLFYSVGIGQISSEVPQNLSASRPQDRQFILSSKKLLLSDSGFYLCAWSGTGHQPQHFGDGTRLSIL.

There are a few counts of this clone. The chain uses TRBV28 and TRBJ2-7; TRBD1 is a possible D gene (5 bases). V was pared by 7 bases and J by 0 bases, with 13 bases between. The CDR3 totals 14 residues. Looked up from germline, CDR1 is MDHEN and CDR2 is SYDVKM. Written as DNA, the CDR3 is TGTGCCAGCACCCTAGGGGCTTCCTCCTACGAGCAGTACTTC. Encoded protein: CASTLGASSYEQYF.

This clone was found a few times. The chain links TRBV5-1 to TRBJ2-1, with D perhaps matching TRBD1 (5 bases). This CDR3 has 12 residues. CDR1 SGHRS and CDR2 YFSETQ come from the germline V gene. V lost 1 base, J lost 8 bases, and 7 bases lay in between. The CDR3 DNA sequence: TGCGCCAGCAGCTTGCCCAGGGATGAGCAGTTCTTC. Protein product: CASSLPRDEQFF.

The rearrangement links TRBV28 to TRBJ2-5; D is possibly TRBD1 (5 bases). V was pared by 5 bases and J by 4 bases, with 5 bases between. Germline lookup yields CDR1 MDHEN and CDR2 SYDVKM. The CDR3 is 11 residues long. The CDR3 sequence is CASSRGETQYF. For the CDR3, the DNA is TGTGCCAGCAGTAGGGGAGAGACCCAGTACTTC. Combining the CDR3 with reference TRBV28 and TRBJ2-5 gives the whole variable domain DVKVTQSSRYLVKRTGEKVFLECVQDMDHENMFWYRQDPGLGLRLIYFSYDVKMKEKGDIPEGYSVSREKKERFSLILESASTNQTSMYLCASSRGETQYFGPGTRLLVL.

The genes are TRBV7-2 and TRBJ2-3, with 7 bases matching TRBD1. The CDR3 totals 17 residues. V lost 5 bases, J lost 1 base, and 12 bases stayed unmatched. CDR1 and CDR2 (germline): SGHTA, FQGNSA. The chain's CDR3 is CASSEKSPGQRTDTQYF. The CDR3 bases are TGTGCCAGCAGCGAGAAGTCACCGGGACAGCGCACAGATACGCAGTATTTT.

This CDR3 is CASSGDRGWNEQFF. CDR3 DNA: TGTGCCAGCAGCGGGGACAGGGGCTGGAATGAGCAGTTCTTC. V is TRBV9 and J is TRBJ2-1; 10 nucleotides match TRBD1. Trimming at V came to 3 bases and at J to 7 bases, leaving 4 bases not matched to a gene. Germline V gene lookup returns CDR1 SGDLS and CDR2 YYNGEE. The CDR3 has 14 residues.

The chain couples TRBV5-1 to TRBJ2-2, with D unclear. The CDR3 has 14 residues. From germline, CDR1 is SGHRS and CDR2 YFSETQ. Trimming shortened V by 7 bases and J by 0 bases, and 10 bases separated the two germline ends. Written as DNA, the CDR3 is TGCGCCAGCCAATTGGAGCCGAACACCGGGGAGCTGTTTTTT. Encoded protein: CASQLEPNTGELFF.

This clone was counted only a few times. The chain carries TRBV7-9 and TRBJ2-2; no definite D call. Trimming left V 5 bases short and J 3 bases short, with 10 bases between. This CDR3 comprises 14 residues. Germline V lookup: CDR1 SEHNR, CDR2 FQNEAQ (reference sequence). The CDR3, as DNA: TGTGCCAGCAGCACCCGACGGGACACCGGGGAGCTGTTTTTT. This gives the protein CASSTRRDTGELFF.

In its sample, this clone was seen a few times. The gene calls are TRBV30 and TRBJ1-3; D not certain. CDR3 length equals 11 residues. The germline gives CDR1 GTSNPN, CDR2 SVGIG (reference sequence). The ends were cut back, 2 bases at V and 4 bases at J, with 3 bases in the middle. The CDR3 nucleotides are TGTGCCTGGAGTCAGGGAAACACCATATATTTT. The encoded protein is CAWSQGNTIYF.